These T cell receptor beta chains were read from a single sample in a study of cytomegalovirus exposure and HLA in healthy donors. TCRdb's copy holds only in-frame clones and misses some; the assay was immunoSEQ multiplex PCR. The table shows over 85,000 clones, with approximately 77% occurring only once. Sequenced material: PBMCs. The receptor set was obtained from a male donor in good health and CMV-seropositive. The CDR3 runs from the conserved cysteine through the conserved F or W. D genes are given only for firm matches. Rows may omit the clone size; those that give it use once, few, many or a size class.

clone size,D gene,V gene,J gene,CDR3 DNA,CDR3 protein
medium-sized,TRBD2,TRBV27,TRBJ2-7,TGTGCCAGCAGTCCGACTAGCGCGGGGGAGCAGTACTTC,CASSPTSAGEQYF
.,TRBD2,TRBV4-3,TRBJ2-3,TGCGCCAGCAGCCCACTAGCGGGAGGGGCAGATACGCAGTATTTT,CASSPLAGGADTQYF
.,TRBD1,TRBV7-2,TRBJ1-1,TGTGCCAGCAGCACAGGGGTTAACACTGAAGCTTTCTTT,CASSTGVNTEAFF
.,.,TRBV7-9,TRBJ1-1,TGTTCCAGCAGCTACCCCAAGGCGGGTAGAGGCACTGAAGCTTTCTTT,CSSSYPKAGRGTEAFF
.,TRBD1,TRBV9,TRBJ1-5,TGTGCCAGCAGCCGGACAGGGCAAAATCAGCCCCAGCATTTT,CASSRTGQNQPQHF
.,TRBD2,TRBV7-8,TRBJ2-2,TGTGCCAGCAGCTTCGGACTAGCGGCGAACACCGGGGAGCTGTTTTTT,CASSFGLAANTGELFF
.,.,TRBV5-1,TRBJ1-1,TGCGCCAGCAGCTCGGGGACGGGGGAGGTGAGTGCTTTCTTT,CASSSGTGEVSAFF
.,TRBD2,TRBV7-3,TRBJ2-3,TGTGCCAGCAGCTTGGCGGGAGAGGGGTATACGCAGTATTTT,CASSLAGEGYTQYF
.,.,TRBV9,TRBJ1-1,TGTGCCAGCAGCCCTAACACCGGGAGGGTGAACACTGAAGCTTTCTTT,CASSPNTGRVNTEAFF
.,.,TRBV19,TRBJ2-5,TGTGCCAGTAGTAGGCTTGCCGAAGAGACCCAGTACTTC,CASSRLAEETQYF
.,.,TRBV28,TRBJ1-4,TGTGCCAGCAGACCCGGGGGGCCGAATGAAAAACTGTTTTTT,CASRPGGPNEKLFF
.,.,TRBV18,TRBJ1-2,TGTGCCAGCTCGCTGGACTTTGGCTACACCTTC,CASSLDFGYTF
.,TRBD2,TRBV5-1,TRBJ2-3,TGCGCCAGCAGCACGGGACTAGCGGGAGGCACAGATACGCAGTATTTT,CASSTGLAGGTDTQYF
.,.,TRBV18,TRBJ1-5,TGTGCCAGCTCACCGGGGGGGTTAAATCAGCCCCAGCATTTT,CASSPGGLNQPQHF
.,TRBD1,TRBV28,TRBJ2-7,TGTGCCAGCAGTTTAGGGGGGACAGGGTCCTACGAGCAGTACTTC,CASSLGGTGSYEQYF
.,.,TRBV18,TRBJ2-7,TGTGCCAGCTCACCGACAGGTCACTCCTACGAGCAGTACTTC,CASSPTGHSYEQYF
.,.,TRBV30,TRBJ1-3,TGTGCCTGGATGTGGTCGGGTGGAAACACCATATATTTT,CAWMWSGGNTIYF
.,TRBD1,TRBV9,TRBJ1-4,TGTGCCAGCAGCTACCGGGACAGAGCTAATGAAAAACTGTTTTTT,CASSYRDRANEKLFF
few,TRBD1,TRBV4-1,TRBJ2-5,TGCGCCAGCAGCCAAGGAGGGGCAGGGGGATTGACCCAGTACTTC,CASSQGGAGGLTQYF
.,TRBD1,TRBV5-6,TRBJ2-7,TGTGCCAGCAGCTTGGCAAGGACAGGGTCCGCCTACGAGCAGTACTTC,CASSLARTGSAYEQYF
few,.,TRBV11-2,TRBJ2-1,TGTGCCAGCAGCTTATCCCGTGAGCGGAGGGCCTCACCCTACAATGAGCAGTTCTTC,CASSLSRERRASPYNEQFF
.,.,TRBV7-2,TRBJ2-1,TGTGCCAGCAGCTTAGGAGCTTACAATGAGCAGTTCTTC,CASSLGAYNEQFF
once,TRBD2,TRBV4-1,TRBJ2-5,TGCGCCAGCAGCCAACTTAGCGGGGTGGAGACCCAGTACTTC,CASSQLSGVETQYF
.,TRBD1,TRBV28,TRBJ2-7,TGTGCCAGCAGTTTTCCCGGTCCCGGGACAGGGAACGAGCAGTACTTC,CASSFPGPGTGNEQYF
.,.,TRBV6-6,TRBJ1-3,TGTGCCAGCAGTTACTCGATCGACAGAGGAAACACCATATATTTT,CASSYSIDRGNTIYF
.,.,TRBV19,TRBJ2-1,TGTGCCAGTAGTATAGAGGCGGGACGGCGTAGTGAGCAGTTCTTC,CASSIEAGRRSEQFF
few,.,TRBV28,TRBJ2-3,TGTGCCAGCAGTTTTCTTGCGGGCACAGATACGCAGTATTTT,CASSFLAGTDTQYF
.,.,TRBV7-8,TRBJ2-5,TGTGCCAGCAGCTTAGGCGGGACCGGGGAGACCCAGTACTTC,CASSLGGTGETQYF
.,TRBD1,TRBV28,TRBJ1-6,TGTGCCAGCAGTTTCCCCGACAGGGGTTATTCACCCCTCCACTTT,CASSFPDRGYSPLHF
.,TRBD1,TRBV6-6,TRBJ2-3,TGTGCCAGCAGTTACTCGACAGGGGATACGCAGTATTTT,CASSYSTGDTQYF
.,.,TRBV7-2,TRBJ2-7,TGTGCCAGCAGCTTAGGTCGCCCCTCCTACGAGCAGTACTTC,CASSLGRPSYEQYF
.,TRBD2,TRBV11-3,TRBJ2-1,TGTGCCAGCAGCCCTTACGGGGGAGGGGACAATGAGCAGTTCTTC,CASSPYGGGDNEQFF